The rows below give T cell receptor beta chains drawn from one sample of a study of T cells after yellow fever vaccination. TCRdb passed the 5' RACE reads through MiXCR, listing each CDR3 protein once. The table records some 550,000 distinct CDR3 sequences, 15% to 20% of them present only once. The sequencing here drew on PBMCs, taken 15 days after the yellow fever booster vaccination. The receptors derive from a man aged 25-45 years who received the YFV17D yellow fever vaccine. Both conserved end residues are part of each CDR3. The D gene is left open where the match is weak. For some rows the clone size is stated as once, few or many, or as a class when expanded; others skip it.

v_gene	d_gene	j_gene	abundance	CDR3aa	CDR3nt
TRBV6-2/TRBV6-3	TRBD1	TRBJ2-1	few	CAITRDRGMNEQFF	TGTGCCATTACGCGGGACAGGGGAATGAATGAGCAGTTCTTC
TRBV29-1	TRBD1	TRBJ1-2	.	CSGWDRPNYGYTF	TGCAGCGGTTGGGACAGACCTAACTATGGCTACACCTTC
TRBV7-2	.	TRBJ2-3	few	CASSYDSTSDTQYF	TGTGCCAGCAGCTACGACAGCACCTCAGATACGCAGTATTTT
TRBV28	.	TRBJ2-5	.	CASSLYPVGETQYF	TGTGCCAGCAGTTTATATCCAGTTGGCGAGACCCAGTACTTC
TRBV6-1	.	TRBJ2-3	few	CASSAWGAVPDTQYF	TGTGCCAGCAGCGCGTGGGGAGCCGTTCCAGATACGCAGTATTTT
TRBV19	.	TRBJ2-3	few	CASSIGGELTQYF	TGTGCCAGTAGTATAGGTGGTGAGCTTACGCAGTATTTT
TRBV6-4	.	TRBJ2-2	.	CASSAKGRAGELFF	TGTGCCAGCAGTGCCAAAGGCAGGGCCGGGGAGCTGTTTTTT
TRBV20-1	TRBD1	TRBJ1-4	few	CSVFDRGREEKLFF	TGCAGTGTCTTTGACAGGGGGCGAGAGGAAAAACTGTTTTTT
TRBV3-1	.	TRBJ1-5	.	CASSPGAGPQHF	TGTGCCAGCAGCCCCGGAGCGGGGCCCCAGCATTTT
TRBV20-1	.	TRBJ2-1	few	CSARFPGQNYNEQFF	TGCAGTGCTAGATTCCCGGGACAAAACTACAATGAGCAGTTCTTC
TRBV18	.	TRBJ2-1	.	CASSHGGPSYNEQFF	TGTGCCAGCTCACATGGCGGGCCTTCCTACAATGAGCAGTTCTTC
TRBV24-1	.	TRBJ2-3	.	CATSDPARPEDTQYF	TGTGCCACCAGTGATCCCGCTAGGCCCGAGGATACGCAGTATTTT
TRBV11-2	.	TRBJ1-1	.	CASNIGALRLNTEAFF	TGTGCCAGCAACATCGGAGCCCTCCGGCTGAACACTGAAGCTTTCTTT
TRBV9	TRBD2	TRBJ2-1	few	CASSVGPGGRYNEQFF	TGTGCCAGCAGCGTAGGTCCGGGAGGGCGATACAATGAGCAGTTCTTC
TRBV11-2	.	TRBJ2-7	few	CASSLWRATTYEQYF	TGTGCCAGCAGCTTATGGCGGGCTACCACCTACGAGCAGTACTTC
TRBV29-1	TRBD2	TRBJ2-5	.	CSVTSGETQYF	TGCAGCGTTACTAGCGGGGAGACCCAGTACTTC
TRBV7-2	.	TRBJ1-2	few	CASSITVSYTF	TGTGCCAGCAGCATAACAGTGAGCTACACCTTC
TRBV5-1	.	TRBJ2-7	.	CASSLGAGRIFELYF	TGCGCCAGCAGCTTAGGAGCAGGGCGAATTTTTGAGCTGTACTTC
TRBV6-1	TRBD1	TRBJ2-2	.	CASSRDRDTGELFF	TGTGCCAGCAGTCGGGACAGGGACACCGGGGAGCTGTTTTTT
TRBV20-1	TRBD2	TRBJ2-7	.	CSATASVGASGLTYEQYF	TGCAGTGCTACCGCCTCGGTCGGAGCTAGCGGGCTCACCTACGAGCAGTACTTC
TRBV7-2	.	TRBJ2-1	.	CASSNERSYEQFF	TGTGCCAGCAGCAACGAAAGGTCCTATGAGCAGTTCTTC
TRBV9	.	TRBJ2-2	few	CASSTLSRVPGELFF	TGTGCCAGCAGCACCTTATCCCGGGTTCCCGGGGAGCTGTTTTTT
TRBV20-1	.	TRBJ1-1	.	CSARKDGLGTEAFF	TGCAGTGCTAGGAAAGACGGCCTCGGGACTGAAGCTTTCTTT
TRBV10-3	.	TRBJ1-1	few	CAIRQQDMNTEAFF	TGTGCCATCAGACAGCAGGACATGAACACTGAAGCTTTCTTT
TRBV7-6	TRBD2	TRBJ2-7	few	CASSSPRSSGRPHEQYF	TGTGCCAGCAGCTCACCCCGTTCTAGCGGGAGACCCCACGAGCAGTACTTC
TRBV20-1	.	TRBJ2-2	.	CSASDYALGSGELFF	TGCAGTGCAAGCGACTACGCCCTCGGGTCCGGGGAGCTGTTTTTT
TRBV20-1	TRBD2	TRBJ2-5	.	CSARDYSGSYQETQYF	TGCAGTGCCAGGGACTACTCAGGATCTTACCAAGAGACCCAGTACTTC
TRBV30	TRBD1	TRBJ1-2	.	CAWSRFGTVDGYTF	TGTGCCTGGAGCCGATTTGGGACAGTCGATGGCTACACCTTC